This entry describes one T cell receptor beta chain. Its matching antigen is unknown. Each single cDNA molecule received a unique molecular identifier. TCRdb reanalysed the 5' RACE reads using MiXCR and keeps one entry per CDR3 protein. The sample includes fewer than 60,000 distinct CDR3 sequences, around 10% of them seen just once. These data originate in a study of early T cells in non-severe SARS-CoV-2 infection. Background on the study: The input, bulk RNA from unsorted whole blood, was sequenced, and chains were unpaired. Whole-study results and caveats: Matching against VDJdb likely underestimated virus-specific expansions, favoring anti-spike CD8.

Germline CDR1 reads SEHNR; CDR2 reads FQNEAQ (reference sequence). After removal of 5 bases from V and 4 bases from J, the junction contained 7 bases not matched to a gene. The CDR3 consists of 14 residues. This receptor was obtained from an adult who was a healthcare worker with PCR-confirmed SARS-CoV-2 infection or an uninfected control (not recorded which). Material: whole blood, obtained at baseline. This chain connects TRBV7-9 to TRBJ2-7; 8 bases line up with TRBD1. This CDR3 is CASSTGQGPYEQYF. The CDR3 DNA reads TGTGCCAGCAGCACAGGACAGGGACCTTACGAGCAGTACTTC.